This TCR beta chain derives from a study of T cell responses to AZD1222 COVID-19 vaccine. Findings of the study overall: Donors, mostly white British, included more females; clonal diversity was possibly underestimated.

Looked up from germline, CDR1 is MNHEY and CDR2 is SMNVEV (reference sequence). The length of the CDR3 is 21 residues. V gave up 2 bases and J gave up 0 bases; unmatched junction bases: 19. To note about this clone: Its antigen is not known.

Sequencing used immunoSEQ multiplex PCR; TCRdb keeps in-frame clones, though not all of them. The sample lists some 100,000 clones; 70% to 90% were seen once. The source of this sequence is an adult in good health. This rearrangement joins TRBV27 to TRBJ2-7; 10 nucleotides agree with TRBD2. The source material was peripheral blood, sampled on day 0 of AZD1222 vaccination. CDR3 region: CASSLKAAGGSGRRSSYEQYF. The CDR3 DNA sequence: TGTGCCAGCAGTTTAAAAGCCGCTGGGGGTAGCGGGAGGAGAAGCTCCTACGAGCAGTACTTC.